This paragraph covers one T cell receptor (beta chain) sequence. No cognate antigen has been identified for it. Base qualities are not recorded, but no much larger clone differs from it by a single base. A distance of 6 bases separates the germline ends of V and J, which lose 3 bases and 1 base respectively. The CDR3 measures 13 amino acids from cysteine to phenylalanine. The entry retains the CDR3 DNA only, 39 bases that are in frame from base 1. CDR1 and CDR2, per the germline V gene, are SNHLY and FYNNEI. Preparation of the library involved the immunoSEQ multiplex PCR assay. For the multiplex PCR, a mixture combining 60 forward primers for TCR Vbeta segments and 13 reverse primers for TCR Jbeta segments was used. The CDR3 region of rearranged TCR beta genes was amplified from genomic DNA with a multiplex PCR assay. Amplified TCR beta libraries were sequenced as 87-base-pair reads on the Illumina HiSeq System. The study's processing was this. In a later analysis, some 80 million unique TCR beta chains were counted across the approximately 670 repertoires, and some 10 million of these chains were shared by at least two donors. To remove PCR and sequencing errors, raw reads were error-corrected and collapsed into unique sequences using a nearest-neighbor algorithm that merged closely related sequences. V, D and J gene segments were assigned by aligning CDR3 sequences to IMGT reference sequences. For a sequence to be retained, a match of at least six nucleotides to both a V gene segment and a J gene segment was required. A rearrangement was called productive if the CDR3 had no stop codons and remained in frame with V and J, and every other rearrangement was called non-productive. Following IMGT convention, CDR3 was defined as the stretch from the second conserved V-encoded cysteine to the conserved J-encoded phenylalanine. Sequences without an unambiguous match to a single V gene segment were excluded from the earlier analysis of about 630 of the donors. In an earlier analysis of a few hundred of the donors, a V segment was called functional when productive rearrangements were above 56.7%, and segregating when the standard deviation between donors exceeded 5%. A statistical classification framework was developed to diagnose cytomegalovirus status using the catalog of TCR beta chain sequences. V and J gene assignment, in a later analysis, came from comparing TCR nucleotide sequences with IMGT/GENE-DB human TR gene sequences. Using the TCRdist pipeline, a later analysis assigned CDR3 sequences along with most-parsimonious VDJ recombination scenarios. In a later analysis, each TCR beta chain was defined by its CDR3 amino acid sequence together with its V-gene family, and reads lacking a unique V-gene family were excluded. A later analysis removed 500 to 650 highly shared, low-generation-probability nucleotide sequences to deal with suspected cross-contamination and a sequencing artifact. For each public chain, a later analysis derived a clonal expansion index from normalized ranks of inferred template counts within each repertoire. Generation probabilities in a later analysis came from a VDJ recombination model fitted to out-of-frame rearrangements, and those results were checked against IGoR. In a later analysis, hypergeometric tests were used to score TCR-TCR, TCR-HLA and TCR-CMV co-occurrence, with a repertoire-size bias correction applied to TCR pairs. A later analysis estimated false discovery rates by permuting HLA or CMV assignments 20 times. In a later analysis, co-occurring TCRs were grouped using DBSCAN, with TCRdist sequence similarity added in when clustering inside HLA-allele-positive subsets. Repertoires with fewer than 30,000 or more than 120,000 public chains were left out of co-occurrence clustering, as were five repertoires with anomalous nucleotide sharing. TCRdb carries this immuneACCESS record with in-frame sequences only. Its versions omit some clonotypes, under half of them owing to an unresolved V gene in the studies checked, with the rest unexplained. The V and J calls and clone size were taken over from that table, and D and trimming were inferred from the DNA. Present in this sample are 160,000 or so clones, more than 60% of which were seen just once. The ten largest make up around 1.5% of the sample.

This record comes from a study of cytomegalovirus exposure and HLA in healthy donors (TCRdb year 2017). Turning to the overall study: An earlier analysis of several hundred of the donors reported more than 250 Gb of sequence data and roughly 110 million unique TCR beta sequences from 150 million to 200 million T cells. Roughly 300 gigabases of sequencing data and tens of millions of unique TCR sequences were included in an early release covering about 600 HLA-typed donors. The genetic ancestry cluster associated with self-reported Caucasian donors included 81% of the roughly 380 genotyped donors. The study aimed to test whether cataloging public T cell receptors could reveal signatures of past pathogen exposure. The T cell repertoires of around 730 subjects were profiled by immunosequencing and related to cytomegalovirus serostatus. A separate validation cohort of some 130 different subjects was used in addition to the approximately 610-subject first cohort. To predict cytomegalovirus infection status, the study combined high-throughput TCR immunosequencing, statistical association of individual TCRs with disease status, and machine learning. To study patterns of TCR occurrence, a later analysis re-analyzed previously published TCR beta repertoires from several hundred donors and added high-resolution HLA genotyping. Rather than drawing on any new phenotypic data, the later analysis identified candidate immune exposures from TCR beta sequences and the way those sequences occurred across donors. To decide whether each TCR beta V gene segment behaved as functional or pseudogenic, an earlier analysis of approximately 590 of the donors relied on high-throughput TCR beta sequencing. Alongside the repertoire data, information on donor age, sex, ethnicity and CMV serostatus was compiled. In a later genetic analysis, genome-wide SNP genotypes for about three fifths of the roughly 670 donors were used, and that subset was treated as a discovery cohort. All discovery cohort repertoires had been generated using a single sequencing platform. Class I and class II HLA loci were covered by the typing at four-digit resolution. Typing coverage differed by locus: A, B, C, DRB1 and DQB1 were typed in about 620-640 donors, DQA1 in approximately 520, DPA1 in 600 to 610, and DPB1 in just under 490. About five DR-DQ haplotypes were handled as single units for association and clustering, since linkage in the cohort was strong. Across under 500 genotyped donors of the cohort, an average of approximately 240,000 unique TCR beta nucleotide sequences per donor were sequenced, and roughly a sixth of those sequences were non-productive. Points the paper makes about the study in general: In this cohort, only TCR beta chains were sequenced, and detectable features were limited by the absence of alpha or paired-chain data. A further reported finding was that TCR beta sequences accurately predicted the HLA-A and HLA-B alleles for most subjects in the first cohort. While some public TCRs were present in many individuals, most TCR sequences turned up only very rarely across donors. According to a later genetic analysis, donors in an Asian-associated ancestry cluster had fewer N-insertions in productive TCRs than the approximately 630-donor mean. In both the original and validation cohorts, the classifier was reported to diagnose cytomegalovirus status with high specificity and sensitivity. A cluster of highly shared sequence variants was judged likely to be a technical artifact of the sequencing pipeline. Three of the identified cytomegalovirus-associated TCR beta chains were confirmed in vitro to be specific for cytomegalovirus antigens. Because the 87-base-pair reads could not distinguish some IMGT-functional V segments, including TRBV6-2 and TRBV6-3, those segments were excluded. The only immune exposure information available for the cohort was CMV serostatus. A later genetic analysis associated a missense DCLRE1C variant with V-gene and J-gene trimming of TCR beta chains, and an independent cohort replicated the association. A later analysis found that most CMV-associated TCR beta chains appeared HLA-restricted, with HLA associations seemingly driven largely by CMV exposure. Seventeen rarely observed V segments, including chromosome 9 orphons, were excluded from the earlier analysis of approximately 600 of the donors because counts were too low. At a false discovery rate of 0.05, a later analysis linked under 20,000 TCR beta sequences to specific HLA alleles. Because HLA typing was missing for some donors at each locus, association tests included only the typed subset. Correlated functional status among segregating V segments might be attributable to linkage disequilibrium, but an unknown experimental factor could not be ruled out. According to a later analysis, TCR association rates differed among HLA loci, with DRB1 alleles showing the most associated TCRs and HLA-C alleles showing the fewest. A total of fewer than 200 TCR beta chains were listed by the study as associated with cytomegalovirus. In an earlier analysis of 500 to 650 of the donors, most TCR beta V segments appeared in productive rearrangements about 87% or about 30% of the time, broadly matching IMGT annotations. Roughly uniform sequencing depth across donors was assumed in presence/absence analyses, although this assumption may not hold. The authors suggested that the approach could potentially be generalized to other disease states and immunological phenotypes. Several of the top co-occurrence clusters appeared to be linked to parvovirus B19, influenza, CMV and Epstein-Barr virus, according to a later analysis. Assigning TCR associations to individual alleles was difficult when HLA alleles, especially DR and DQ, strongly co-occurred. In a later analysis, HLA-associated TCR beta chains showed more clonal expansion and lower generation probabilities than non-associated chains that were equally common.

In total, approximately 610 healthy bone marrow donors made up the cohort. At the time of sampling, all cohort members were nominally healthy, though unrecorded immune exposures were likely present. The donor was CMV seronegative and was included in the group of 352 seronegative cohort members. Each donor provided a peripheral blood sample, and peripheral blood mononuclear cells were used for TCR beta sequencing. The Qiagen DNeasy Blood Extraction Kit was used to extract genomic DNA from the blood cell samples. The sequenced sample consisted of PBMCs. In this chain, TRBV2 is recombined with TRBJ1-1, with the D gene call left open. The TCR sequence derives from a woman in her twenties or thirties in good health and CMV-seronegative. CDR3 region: CASSDVGNTEAFF. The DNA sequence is TGTGCCAGCAGTGATGTCGGGAACACTGAAGCTTTCTTT.